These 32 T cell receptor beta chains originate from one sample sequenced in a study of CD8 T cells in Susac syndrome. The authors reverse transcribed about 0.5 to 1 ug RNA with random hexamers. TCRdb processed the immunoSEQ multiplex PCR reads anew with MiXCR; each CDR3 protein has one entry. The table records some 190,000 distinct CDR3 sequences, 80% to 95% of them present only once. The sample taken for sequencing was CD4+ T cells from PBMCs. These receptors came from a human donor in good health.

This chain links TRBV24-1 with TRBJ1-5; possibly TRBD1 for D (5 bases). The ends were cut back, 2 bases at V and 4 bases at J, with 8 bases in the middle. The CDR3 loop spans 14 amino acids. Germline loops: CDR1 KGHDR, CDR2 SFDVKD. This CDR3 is CATSDSRGNQPQHF. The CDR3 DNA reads TGTGCCACCAGTGATTCCCGGGGGAATCAGCCCCAGCATTTT.

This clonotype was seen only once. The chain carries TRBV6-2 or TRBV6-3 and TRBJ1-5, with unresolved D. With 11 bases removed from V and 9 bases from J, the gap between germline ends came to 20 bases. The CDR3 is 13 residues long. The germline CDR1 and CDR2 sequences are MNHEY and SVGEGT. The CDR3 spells CASTSPYTSPQHF. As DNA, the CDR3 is TGTGCCTCCACCAGTCCGTATACCTCGCCCCAGCATTTT.

In nucleotides, the CDR3 is TGTGCCAGCAGCTTAGGTGCCCCTTGGGGGACGAACAATGAGCAGTTCTTC. Residues: CASSLGAPWGTNNEQFF. The rearrangement joins TRBV11-1 to TRBJ2-1; D tentatively reads TRBD1 or TRBD2 (5 bases each). The CDR3 consists of 17 residues. Germline V gene data show CDR1 as SGHAT and CDR2 as FQDESV (reference sequence). Trimming shortened V by 1 base and J by 5 bases, and 18 bases separated the two germline ends.

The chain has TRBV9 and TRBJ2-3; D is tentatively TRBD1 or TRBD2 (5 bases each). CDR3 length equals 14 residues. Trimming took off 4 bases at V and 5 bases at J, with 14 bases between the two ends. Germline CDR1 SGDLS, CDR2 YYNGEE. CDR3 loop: CASSFGTPGDTQYF. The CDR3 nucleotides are TGTGCCAGCAGCTTTGGGACCCCCGGAGATACGCAGTATTTT.

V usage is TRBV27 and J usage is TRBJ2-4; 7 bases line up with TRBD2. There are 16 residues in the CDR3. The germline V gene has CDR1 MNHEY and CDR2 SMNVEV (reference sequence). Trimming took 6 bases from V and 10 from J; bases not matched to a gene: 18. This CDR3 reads CASSRTSTGGRDIQYF. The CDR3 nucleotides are TGTGCCAGCAGCCGGACTTCGACGGGGGGTCGGGATATTCAGTACTTC.

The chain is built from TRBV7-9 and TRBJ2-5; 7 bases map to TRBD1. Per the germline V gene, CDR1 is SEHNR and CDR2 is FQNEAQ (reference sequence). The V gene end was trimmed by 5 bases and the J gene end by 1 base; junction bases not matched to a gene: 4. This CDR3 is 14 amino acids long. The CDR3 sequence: CASSQGGFQETQYF. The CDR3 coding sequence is TGTGCCAGCAGCCAAGGGGGCTTCCAAGAGACCCAGTACTTC. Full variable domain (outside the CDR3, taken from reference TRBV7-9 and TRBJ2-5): DTGVSQNPRHKITKRGQNVTFRCDPISEHNRLYWYRQTLGQGPEFLTYFQNEAQLEKSRLLSDRFSAERPKGSFSTLEIQRTEQGDSAMYLCASSQGGFQETQYFGPGTRLLVL.

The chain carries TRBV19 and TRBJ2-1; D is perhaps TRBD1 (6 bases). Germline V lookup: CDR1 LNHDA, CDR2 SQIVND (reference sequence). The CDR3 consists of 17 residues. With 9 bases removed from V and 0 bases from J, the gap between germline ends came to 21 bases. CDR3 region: CASSAWGHLSSYNEQFF. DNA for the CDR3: TGTGCCAGCTCCGCCTGGGGACACCTGAGCTCCTACAATGAGCAGTTCTTC.

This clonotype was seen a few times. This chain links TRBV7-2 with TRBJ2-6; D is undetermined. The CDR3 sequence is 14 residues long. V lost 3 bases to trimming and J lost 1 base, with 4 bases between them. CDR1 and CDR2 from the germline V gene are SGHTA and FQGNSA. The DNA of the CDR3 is TGTGCCAGCAGCTTGAGGTCTGGGGCCAACGTCCTGACTTTC. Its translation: CASSLRSGANVLTF.

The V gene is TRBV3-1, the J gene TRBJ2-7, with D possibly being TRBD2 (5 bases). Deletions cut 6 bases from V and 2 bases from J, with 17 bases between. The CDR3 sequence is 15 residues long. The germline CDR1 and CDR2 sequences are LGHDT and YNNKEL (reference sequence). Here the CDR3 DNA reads TGTGCCAGCAGGTACACGGGATCCGGCGCCTACGAGCAGTACTTC. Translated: CASRYTGSGAYEQYF.

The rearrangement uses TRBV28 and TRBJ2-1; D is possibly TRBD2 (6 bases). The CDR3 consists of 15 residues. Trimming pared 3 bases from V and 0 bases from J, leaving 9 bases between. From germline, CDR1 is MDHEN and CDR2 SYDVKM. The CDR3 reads CASSFGGDSYNEQFF. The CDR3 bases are TGTGCCAGCAGTTTCGGCGGGGACTCCTACAATGAGCAGTTCTTC.

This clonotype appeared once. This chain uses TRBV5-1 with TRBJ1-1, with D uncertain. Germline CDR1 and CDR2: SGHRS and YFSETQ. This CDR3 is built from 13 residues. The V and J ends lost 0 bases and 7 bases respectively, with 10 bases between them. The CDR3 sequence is CASSLEGVNEAFF. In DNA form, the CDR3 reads TGCGCCAGCAGCTTGGAAGGAGTAAATGAAGCTTTCTTT.

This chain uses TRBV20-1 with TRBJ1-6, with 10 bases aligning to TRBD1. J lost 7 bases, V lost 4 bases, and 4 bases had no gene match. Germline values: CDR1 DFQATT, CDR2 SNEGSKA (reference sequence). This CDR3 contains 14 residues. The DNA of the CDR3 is TGCAGTGCTACGACAGGGGGCAACAATTCACCCCTCCACTTT. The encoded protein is CSATTGGNNSPLHF.

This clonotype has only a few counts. CDR3 sequence: CASSWDYEQYF. CDR3 in DNA: TGTGCCAGCAGTTGGGATTACGAGCAGTACTTC. The genes are TRBV6-5 and TRBJ2-7; D gene ambiguous. The germline CDR1 and CDR2 sequences are MNHEY and SVGAGI. The CDR3 length is 11 residues. Deletions cut 4 bases from V and 4 bases from J, with 5 bases between.

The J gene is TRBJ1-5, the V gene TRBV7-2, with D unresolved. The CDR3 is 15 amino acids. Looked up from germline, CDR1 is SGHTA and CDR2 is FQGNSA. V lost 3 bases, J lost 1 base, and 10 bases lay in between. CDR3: CASSFLGWSNQPQHF. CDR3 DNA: TGTGCCAGCAGCTTTCTCGGCTGGAGCAATCAGCCCCAGCATTTT.

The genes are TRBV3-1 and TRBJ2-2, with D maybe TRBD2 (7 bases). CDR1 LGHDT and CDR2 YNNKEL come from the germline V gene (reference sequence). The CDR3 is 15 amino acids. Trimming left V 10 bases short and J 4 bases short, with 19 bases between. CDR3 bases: TGTGCCACCGGGGGTAGGGGGGGGCGCACCGGGGAGCTGTTTTTT. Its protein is CATGGRGGRTGELFF.

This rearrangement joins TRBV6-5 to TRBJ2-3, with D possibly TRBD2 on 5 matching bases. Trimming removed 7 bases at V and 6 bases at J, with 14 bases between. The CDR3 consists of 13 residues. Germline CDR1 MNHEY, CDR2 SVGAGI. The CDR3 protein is CASNSGGSDTQYF. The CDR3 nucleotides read TGTGCCAGCAACAGCGGCGGTTCGGATACGCAGTATTTT.

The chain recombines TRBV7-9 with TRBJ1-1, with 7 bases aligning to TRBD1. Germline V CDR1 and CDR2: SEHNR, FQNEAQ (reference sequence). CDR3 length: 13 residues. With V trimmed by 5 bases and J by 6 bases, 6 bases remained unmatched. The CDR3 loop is CASSTDRTAEAFF. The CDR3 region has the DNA TGTGCCAGCAGCACGGACAGGACCGCTGAAGCTTTCTTT. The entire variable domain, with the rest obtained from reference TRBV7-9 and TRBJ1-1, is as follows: DTGVSQNPRHKITKRGQNVTFRCDPISEHNRLYWYRQTLGQGPEFLTYFQNEAQLEKSRLLSDRFSAERPKGSFSTLEIQRTEQGDSAMYLCASSTDRTAEAFFGQGTRLTVV.

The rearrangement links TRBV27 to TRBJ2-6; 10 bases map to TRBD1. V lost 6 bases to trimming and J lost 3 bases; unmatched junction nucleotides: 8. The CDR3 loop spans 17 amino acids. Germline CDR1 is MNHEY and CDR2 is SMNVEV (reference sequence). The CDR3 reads CASSRDRGAGGANVLTF. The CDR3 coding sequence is TGTGCCAGCAGCCGGGACAGGGGCGCAGGTGGGGCCAACGTCCTGACTTTC.

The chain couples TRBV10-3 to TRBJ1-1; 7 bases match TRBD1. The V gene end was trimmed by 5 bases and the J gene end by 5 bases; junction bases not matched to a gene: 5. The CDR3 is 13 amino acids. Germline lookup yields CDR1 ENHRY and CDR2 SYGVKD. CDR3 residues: CAISMKGATEAFF. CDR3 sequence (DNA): TGTGCCATCAGTATGAAGGGGGCTACTGAAGCTTTCTTT.

CDR3 sequence (DNA): TGTGCCAGTAGAGGAGACAGGGCCACCTACAATGAGCAGTTCTTC. Encoded protein: CASRGDRATYNEQFF. The chain couples TRBV19 to TRBJ2-1; TRBD1 matches 7 bases. CDR1 LNHDA and CDR2 SQIVND come from the germline V gene (reference sequence). The CDR3 extends over 15 amino acids. The junction had 7 bases not matched to a gene; V was cut back by 6 bases and J by 2 bases. Full variable domain (missing parts from reference TRBV19 and TRBJ2-1): DGGITQSPKYLFRKEGQNVTLSCEQNLNHDAMYWYRQDPGQGLRLIYYSQIVNDFQKGDIAEGYSVSREKKESFPLTVTSAQKNPTAFYLCASRGDRATYNEQFFGPGTRLTVL.

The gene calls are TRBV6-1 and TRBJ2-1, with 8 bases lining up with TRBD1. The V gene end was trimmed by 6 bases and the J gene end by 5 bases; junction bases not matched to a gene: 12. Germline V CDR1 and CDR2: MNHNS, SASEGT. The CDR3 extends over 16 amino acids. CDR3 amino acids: CASRSLRGRLDNEQFF. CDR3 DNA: TGTGCCAGCAGGTCCCTCAGGGGGCGATTGGACAATGAGCAGTTCTTC.

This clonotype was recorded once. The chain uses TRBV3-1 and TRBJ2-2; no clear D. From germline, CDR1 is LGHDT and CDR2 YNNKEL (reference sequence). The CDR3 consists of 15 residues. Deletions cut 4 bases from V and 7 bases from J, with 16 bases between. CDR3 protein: CASSLDTLASGELFF. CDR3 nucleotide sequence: TGTGCCAGCAGCCTAGATACGTTGGCCAGCGGGGAGCTGTTTTTT.

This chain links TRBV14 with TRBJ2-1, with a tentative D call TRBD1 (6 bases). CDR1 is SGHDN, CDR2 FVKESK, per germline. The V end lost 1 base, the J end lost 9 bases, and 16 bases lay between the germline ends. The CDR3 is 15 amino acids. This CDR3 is CASSQARGAIREQFF. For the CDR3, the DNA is TGTGCCAGCAGCCAAGCCAGGGGCGCGATTCGTGAGCAGTTCTTC. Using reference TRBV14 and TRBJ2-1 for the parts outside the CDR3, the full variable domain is EAGVTQFPSHSVIEKGQTVTLRCDPISGHDNLYWYRRVMGKEIKFLLHFVKESKQDESGMPNNRFLAERTGGTYSTLKVQPAELEDSGVYFCASSQARGAIREQFFGPGTRLTVL.

CDR3 sequence: CASSPRLAAYNEQFF. CDR3 nucleotide sequence: TGTGCCAGTAGTCCTCGACTAGCGGCCTACAATGAGCAGTTCTTC. The V call is TRBV19, the J call TRBJ2-1; TRBD2 matches 9 bases. V lost 5 bases, J lost 2 bases, and 4 bases stayed unmatched. The CDR3 spans 15 residues. Germline assignment: CDR1 LNHDA and CDR2 SQIVND (reference sequence).

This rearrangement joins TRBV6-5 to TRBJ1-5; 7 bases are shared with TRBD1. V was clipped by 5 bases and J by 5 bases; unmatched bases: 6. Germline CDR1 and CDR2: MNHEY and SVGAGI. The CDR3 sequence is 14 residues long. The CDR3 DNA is TGTGCCAGCAGTACCTACAGGGGACATCAGCCCCAGCATTTT. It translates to CASSTYRGHQPQHF.

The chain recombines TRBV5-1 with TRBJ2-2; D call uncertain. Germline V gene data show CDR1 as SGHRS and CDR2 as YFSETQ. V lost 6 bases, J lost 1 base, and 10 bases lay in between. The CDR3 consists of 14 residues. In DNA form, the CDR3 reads TGCGCCAGCACAGGTCGACAGAACACCGGGGAGCTGTTTTTT. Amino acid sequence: CASTGRQNTGELFF. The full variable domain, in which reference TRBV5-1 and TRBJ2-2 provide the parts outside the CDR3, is KAGVTQTPRYLIKTRGQQVTLSCSPISGHRSVSWYQQTPGQGLQFLFEYFSETQRNKGNFPGRFSGRQFSNSRSEMNVSTLELGDSALYLCASTGRQNTGELFFGEGSRLTVL.

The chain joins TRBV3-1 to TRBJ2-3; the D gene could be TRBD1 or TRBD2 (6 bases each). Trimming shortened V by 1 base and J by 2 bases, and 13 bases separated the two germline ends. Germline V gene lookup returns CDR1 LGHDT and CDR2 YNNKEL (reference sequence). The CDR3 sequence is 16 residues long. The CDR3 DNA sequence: TGTGCCAGCAGCCAAGGGGGGCGGGGATCCACAGATACGCAGTATTTT. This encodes CASSQGGRGSTDTQYF.

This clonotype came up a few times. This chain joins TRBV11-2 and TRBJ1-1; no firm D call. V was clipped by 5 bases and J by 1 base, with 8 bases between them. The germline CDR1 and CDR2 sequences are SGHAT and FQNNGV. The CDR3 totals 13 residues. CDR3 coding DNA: TGTGCCAGCAGCCGTACACGGAACACTGAAGCTTTCTTT. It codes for CASSRTRNTEAFF. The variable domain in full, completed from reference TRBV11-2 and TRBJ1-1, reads EAGVAQSPRYKIIEKRQSVAFWCNPISGHATLYWYQQILGQGPKLLIQFQNNGVVDDSQLPKDRFSAERLKGVDSTLKIQPAKLEDSAVYLCASSRTRNTEAFFGQGTRLTVV.

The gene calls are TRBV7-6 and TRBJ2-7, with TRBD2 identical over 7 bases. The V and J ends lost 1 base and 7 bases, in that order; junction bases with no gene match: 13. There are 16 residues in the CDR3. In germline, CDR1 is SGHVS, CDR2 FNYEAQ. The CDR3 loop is CASSLVAGQSIGEQYF. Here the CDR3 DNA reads TGTGCCAGCAGCTTAGTAGCGGGTCAGTCCATTGGGGAGCAGTACTTC.

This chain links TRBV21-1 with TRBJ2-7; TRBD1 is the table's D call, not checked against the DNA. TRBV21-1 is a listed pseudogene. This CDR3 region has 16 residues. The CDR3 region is CASSKGGGQGAYEQYV. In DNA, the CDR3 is TGTGCCAGCAGCAAAGGGGGAGGACAGGGGGCCTACGAGCAGTACGTC.

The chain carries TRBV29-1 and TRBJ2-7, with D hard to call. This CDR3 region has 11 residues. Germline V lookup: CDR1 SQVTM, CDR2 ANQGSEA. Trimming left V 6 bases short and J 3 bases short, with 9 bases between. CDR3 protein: CSVRKGYEQYV. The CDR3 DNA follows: TGCAGCGTCAGGAAAGGCTACGAGCAGTACGTC.

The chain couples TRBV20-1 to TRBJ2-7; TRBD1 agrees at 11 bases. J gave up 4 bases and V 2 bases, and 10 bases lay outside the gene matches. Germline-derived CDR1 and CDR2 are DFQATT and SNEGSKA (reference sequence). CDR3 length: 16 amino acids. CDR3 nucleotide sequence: TGCAGTGCTAGACCCGCCCCCGGGACAGGGGGTTACGAGCAGTACTTC. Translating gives CSARPAPGTGGYEQYF.